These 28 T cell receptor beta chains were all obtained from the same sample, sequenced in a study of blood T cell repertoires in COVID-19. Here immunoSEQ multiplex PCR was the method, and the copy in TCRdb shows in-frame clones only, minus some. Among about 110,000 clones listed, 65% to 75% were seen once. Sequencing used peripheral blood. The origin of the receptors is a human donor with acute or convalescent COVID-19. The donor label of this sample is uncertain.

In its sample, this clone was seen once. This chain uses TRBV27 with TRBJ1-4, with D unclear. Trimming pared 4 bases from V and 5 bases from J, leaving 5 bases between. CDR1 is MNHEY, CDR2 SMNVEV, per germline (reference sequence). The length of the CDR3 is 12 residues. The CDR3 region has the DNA TGTGCCAGCAGTTCGACAAATGAAAAACTGTTTTTT. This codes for CASSSTNEKLFF.

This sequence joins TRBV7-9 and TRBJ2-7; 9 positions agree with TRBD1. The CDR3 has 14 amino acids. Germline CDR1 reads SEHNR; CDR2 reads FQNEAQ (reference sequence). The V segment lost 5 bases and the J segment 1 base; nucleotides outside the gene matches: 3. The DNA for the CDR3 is TGTGCCAGCAGCCCGGGGACAGGGTCCTACGAGCAGTACTTC. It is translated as CASSPGTGSYEQYF.

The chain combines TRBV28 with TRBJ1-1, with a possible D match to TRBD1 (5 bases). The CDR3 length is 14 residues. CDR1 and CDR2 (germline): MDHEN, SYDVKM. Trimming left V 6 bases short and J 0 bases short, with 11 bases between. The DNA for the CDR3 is TGTGCCAGCAGAAGACAGATCATGAACACTGAAGCTTTCTTT. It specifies CASRRQIMNTEAFF.

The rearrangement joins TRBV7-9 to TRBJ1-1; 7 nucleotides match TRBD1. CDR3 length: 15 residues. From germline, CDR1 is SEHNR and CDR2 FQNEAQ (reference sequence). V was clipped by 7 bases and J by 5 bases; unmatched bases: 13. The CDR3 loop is CASNKMEGAVTEAFF. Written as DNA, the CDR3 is TGTGCCAGCAACAAGATGGAGGGGGCGGTTACTGAAGCTTTCTTT.

This CDR3 reads CASSLLGRGYTF. In nucleotides, the CDR3 is TGTGCCAGCAGCTTACTGGGGCGCGGCTACACCTTC. This sequence joins TRBV7-8 and TRBJ1-2; a weak D match, TRBD1 (5 bases). Trimming pared 2 bases from V and 8 bases from J, leaving 9 bases between. Per the germline V gene, CDR1 is SGHVS and CDR2 is FQNEAQ. The CDR3 is made up of 12 amino acids.

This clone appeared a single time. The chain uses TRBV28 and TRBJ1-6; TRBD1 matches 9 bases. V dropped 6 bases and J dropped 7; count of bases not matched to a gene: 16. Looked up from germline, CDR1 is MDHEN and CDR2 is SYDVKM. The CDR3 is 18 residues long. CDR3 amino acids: CASSPTSETGGWNSPLHF. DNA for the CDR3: TGTGCCAGCAGCCCTACCTCCGAGACAGGGGGATGGAATTCACCCCTCCACTTT.

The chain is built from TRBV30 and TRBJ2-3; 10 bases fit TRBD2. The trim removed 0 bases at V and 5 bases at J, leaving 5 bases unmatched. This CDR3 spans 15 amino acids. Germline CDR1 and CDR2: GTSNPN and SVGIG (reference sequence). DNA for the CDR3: TGTGCCTGGAGTGTACTAGCGGGGCGACTAGATACGCAGTATTTT. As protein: CAWSVLAGRLDTQYF.

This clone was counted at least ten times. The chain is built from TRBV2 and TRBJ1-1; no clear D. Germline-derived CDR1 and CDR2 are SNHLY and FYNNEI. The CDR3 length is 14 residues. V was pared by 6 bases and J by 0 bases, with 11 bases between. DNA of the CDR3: TGTGCCAGCAGGGCAACAATTTTGAACACTGAAGCTTTCTTT. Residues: CASRATILNTEAFF.

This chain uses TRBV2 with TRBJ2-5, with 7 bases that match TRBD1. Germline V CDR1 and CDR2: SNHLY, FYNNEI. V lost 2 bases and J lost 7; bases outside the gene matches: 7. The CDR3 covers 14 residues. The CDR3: CASSERTGPATQYF. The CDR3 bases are TGTGCCAGCAGTGAAAGGACAGGTCCGGCGACCCAGTACTTC.

The CDR3 bases are TGCGCCAGCAGAGAGGGTAGTGGAAACACCATATATTTT. This codes for CASREGSGNTIYF. The chain has TRBV10-2 and TRBJ1-3; D ambiguous. Germline CDR1 is WSHSY and CDR2 is SAAADI. The CDR3 runs to 13 residues. Trimming took 6 bases from V and 3 from J, leaving 9 bases between them.

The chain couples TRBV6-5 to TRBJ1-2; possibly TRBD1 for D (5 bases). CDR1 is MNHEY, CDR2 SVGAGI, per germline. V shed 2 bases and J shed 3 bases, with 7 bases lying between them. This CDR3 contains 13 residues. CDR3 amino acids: CASSYGRDYGYTF. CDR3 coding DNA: TGTGCCAGCAGTTACGGCAGGGACTATGGCTACACCTTC.

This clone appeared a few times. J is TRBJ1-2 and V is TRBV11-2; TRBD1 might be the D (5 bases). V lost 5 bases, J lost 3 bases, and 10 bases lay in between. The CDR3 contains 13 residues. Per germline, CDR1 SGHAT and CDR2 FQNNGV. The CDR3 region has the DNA TGTGCCAGCAGCCGTGGGGGGGACTATGGCTACACCTTC. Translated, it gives CASSRGGDYGYTF.

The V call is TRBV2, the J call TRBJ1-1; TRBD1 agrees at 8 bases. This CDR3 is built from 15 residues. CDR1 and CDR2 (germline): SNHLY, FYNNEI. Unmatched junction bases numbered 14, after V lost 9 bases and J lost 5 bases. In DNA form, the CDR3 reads TGTGCCAGTAAAGCCCGGACAGGGAAGGAAACTGAAGCTTTCTTT. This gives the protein CASKARTGKETEAFF.

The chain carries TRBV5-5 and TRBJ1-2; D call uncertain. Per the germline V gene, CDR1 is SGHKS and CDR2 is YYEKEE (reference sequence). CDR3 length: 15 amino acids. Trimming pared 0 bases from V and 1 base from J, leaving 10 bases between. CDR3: CASSLAREGNYGYTF. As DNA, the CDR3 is TGTGCCAGCAGCTTGGCAAGGGAGGGTAACTATGGCTACACCTTC.

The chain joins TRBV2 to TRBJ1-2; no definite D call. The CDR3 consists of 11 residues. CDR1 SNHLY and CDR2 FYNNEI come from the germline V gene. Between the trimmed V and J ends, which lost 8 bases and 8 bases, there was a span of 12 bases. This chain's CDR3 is CASRRVGGYTF. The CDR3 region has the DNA TGTGCCAGCCGGAGGGTTGGGGGCTACACCTTC.

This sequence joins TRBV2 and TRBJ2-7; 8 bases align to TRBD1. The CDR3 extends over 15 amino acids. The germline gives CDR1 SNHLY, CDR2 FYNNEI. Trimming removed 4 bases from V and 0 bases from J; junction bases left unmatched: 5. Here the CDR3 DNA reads TGTGCCAGCAGTGGGGGACAGGTCAACTCCTACGAGCAGTACTTC. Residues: CASSGGQVNSYEQYF.

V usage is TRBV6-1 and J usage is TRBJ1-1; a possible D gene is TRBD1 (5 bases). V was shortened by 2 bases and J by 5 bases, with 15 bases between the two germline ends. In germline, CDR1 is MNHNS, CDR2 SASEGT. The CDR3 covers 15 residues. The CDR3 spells CASSEQGTGGTEAFF. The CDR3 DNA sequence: TGTGCCAGCAGTGAACAGGGAACCGGGGGAACTGAAGCTTTCTTT.

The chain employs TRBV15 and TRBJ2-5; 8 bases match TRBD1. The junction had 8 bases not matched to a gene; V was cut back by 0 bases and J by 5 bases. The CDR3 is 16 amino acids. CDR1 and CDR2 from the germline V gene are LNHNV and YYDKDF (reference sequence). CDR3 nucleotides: TGTGCCACCAGCAGAGACCGACGGACAGGGAGGGAGACCCAGTACTTC. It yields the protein CATSRDRRTGRETQYF.

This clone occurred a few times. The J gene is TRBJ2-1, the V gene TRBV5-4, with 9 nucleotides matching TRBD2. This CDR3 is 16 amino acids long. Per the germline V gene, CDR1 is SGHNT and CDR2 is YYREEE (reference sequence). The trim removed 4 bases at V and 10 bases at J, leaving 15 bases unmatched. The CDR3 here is CASSRWGSGGGREQFF. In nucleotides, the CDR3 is TGTGCCAGCAGCCGATGGGGTAGCGGGGGAGGACGGGAGCAGTTCTTC.

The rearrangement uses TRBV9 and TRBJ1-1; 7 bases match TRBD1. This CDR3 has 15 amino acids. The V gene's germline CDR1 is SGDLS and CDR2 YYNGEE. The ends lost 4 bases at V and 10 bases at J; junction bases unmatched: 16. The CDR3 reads CASSSGLSEGARAFF. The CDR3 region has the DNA TGTGCCAGCAGCTCAGGCCTTTCGGAGGGGGCGCGAGCTTTCTTT.

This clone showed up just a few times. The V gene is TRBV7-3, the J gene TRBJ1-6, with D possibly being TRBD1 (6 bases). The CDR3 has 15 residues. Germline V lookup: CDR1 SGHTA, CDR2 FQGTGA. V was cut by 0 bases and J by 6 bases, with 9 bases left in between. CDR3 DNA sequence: TGTGCCAGCAGCTTAACACAGGGTAGTAATTCACCCCTCCACTTT. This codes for CASSLTQGSNSPLHF. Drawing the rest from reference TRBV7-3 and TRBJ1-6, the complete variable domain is GAGVSQTPSNKVTEKGKYVELRCDPISGHTALYWYRQSLGQGPEFLIYFQGTGAADDSGLPNDRFFAVRPEGSVSTLKIQRTERGDSAVYLCASSLTQGSNSPLHFGNGTRLTVT.

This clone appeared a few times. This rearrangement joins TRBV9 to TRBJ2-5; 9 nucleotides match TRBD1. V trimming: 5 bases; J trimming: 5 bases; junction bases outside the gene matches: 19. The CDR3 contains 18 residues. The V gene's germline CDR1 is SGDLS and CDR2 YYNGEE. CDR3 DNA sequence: TGTGCCAGCAGTGGGGAGATCCCGGGACAGGGTTTTGGTGAGACCCAGTACTTC. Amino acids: CASSGEIPGQGFGETQYF. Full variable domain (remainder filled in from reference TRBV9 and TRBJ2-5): DSGVTQTPKHLITATGQRVTLRCSPRSGDLSVYWYQQSLDQGLQFLIQYYNGEERAKGNILERFSAQQFPDLHSELNLSSLELGDSALYFCASSGEIPGQGFGETQYFGPGTRLLVL.

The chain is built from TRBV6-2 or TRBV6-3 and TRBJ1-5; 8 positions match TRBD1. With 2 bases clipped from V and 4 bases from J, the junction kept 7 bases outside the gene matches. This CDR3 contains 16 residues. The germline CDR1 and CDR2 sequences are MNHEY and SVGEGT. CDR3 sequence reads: CASSYLDRVANQPQHF. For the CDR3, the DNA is TGTGCCAGCAGTTACCTGGACAGGGTAGCTAATCAGCCCCAGCATTTT.

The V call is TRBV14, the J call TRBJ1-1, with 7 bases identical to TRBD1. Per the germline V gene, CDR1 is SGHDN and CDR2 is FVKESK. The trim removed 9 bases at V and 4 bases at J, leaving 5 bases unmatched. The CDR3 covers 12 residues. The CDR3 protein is CARTGSSTEAFF. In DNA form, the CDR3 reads TGTGCCAGGACAGGGTCGAGCACTGAAGCTTTCTTT.

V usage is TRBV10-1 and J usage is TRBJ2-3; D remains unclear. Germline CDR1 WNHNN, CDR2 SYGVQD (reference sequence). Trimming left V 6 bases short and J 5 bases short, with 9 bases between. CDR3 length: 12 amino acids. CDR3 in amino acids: CASRGAGDTQYF. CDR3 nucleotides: TGCGCCAGCAGGGGCGCCGGAGATACGCAGTATTTT.

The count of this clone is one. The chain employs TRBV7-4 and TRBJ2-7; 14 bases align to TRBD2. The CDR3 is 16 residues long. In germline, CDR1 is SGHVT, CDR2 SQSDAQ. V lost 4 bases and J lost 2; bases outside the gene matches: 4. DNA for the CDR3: TGTGCCAGCAGCTCGACTAGCGGGGGGGGAACCTACGAGCAGTACGTC. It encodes CASSSTSGGGTYEQYV.

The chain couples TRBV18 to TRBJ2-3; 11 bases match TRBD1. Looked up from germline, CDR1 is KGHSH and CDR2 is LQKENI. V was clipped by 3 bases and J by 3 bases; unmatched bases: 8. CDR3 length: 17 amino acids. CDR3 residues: CASSPLPRDRGTDTQYF. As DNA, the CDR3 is TGTGCCAGCTCACCGCTCCCCCGGGACAGGGGGACAGATACGCAGTATTTT.

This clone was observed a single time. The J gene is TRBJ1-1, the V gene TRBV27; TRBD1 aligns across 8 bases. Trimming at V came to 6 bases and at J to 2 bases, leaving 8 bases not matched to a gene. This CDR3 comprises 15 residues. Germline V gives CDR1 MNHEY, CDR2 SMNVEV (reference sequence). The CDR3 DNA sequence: TGTGCCAGCAGACCCTCGGGACAGGAAAACACTGAAGCTTTCTTT. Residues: CASRPSGQENTEAFF.